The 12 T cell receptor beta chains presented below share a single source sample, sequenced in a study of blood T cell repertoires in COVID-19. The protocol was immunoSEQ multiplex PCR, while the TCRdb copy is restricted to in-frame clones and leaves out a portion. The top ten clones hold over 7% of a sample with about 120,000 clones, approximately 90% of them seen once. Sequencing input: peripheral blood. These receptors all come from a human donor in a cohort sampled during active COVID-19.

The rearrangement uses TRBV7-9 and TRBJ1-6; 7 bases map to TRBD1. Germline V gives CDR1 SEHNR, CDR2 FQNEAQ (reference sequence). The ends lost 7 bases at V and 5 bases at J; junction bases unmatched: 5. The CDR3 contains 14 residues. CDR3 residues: CASNPGTDNSPLHF. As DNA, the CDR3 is TGTGCCAGCAACCCCGGGACAGATAATTCACCCCTCCACTTT.

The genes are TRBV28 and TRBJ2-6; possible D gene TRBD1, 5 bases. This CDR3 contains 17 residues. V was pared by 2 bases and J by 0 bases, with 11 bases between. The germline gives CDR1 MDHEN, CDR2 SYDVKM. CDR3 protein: CASSLLDRASGANVLTF. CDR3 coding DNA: TGTGCCAGCAGTTTACTTGACAGAGCCTCTGGGGCCAACGTCCTGACTTTC.

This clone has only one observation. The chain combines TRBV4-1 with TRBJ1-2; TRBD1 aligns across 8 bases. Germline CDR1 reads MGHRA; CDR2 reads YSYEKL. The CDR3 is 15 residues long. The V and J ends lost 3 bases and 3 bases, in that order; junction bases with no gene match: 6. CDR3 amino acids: CASSHGQGAYYGYTF. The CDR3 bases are TGCGCCAGCAGCCACGGACAGGGAGCCTACTATGGCTACACCTTC.

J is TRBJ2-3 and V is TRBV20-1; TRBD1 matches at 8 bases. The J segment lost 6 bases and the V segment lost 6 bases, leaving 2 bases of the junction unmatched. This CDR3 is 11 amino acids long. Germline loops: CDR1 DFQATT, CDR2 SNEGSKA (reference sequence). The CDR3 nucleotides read TGCAGTGCAGGACAGGGCGATACGCAGTATTTT. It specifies CSAGQGDTQYF.

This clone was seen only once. The DNA for the CDR3 is TGTGCCAGCAGTGAAGGAGGCTTTCAGCCCCAGCATTTT. This encodes CASSEGGFQPQHF. This rearrangement joins TRBV25-1 to TRBJ1-5; D ambiguous. The CDR3 length is 13 residues. V shed 2 bases and J shed 6 bases, with 8 bases lying between them. Germline CDR1 reads MGHDK; CDR2 reads SYGVNS.

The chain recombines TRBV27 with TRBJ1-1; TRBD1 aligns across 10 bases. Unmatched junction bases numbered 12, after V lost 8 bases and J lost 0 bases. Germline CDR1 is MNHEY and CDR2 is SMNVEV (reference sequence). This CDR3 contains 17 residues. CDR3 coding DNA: TGTGCCAGCGGCCGGCGGGACAGGGGACTTCTGAACACTGAAGCTTTCTTT. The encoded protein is CASGRRDRGLLNTEAFF.

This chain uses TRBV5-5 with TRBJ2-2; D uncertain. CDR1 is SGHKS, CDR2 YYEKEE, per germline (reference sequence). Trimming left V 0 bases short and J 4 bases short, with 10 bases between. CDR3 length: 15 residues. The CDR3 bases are TGTGCCAGCAGCTTGGACCCCCCAGGCACCGGGGAGCTGTTTTTT. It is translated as CASSLDPPGTGELFF.

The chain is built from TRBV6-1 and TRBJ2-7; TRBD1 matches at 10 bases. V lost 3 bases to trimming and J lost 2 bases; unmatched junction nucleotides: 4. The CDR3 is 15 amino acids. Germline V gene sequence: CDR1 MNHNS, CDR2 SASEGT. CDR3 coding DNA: TGTGCCAGCAGTGATGGGGACAGGGGCCCCTACGAGCAGTACTTC. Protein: CASSDGDRGPYEQYF.

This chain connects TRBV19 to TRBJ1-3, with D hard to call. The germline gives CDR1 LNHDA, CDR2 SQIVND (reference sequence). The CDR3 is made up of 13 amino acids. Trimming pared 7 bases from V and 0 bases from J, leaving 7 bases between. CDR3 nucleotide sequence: TGTGCCAGTACCACTAACTCTGGAAACACCATATATTTT. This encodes CASTTNSGNTIYF.

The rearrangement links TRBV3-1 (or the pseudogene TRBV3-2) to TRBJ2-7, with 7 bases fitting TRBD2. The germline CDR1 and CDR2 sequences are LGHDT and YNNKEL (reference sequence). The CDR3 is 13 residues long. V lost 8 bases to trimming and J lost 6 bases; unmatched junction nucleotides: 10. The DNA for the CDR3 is TGTGCCAGCGGTGGGAGGGCCTTGCGCGAGCAGTACTTC. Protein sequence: CASGGRALREQYF.

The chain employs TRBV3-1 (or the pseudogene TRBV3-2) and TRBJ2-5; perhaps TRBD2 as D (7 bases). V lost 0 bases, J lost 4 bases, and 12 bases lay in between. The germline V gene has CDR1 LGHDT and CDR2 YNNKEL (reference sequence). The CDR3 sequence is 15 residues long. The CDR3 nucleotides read TGTGCCAGCAGCCAAGAAGCGCGGGGGCGAGAGACCCAGTACTTC. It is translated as CASSQEARGRETQYF.

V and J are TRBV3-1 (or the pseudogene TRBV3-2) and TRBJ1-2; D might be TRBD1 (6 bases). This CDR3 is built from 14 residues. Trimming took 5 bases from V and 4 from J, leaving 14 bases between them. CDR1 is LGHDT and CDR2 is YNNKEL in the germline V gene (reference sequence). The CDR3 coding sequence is TGTGCCAGCAGCACGGACAGAGGGTCCTATGGCTACACCTTC. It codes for CASSTDRGSYGYTF.